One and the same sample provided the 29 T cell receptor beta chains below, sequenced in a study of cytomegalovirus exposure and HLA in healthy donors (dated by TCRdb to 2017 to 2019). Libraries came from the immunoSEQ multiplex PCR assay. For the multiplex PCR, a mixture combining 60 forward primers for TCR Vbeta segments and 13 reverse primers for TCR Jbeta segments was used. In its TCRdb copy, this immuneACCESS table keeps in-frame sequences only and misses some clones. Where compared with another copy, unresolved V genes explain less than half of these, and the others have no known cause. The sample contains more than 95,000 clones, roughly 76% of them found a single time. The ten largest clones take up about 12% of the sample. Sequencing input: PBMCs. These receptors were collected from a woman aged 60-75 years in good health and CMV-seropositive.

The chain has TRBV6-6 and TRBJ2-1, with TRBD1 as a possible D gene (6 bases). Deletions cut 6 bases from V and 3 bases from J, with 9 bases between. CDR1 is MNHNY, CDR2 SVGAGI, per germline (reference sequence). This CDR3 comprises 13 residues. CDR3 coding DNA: TGTGCCAGCAGATCGGACAGCTACAATGAGCAGTTCTTC. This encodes CASRSDSYNEQFF.

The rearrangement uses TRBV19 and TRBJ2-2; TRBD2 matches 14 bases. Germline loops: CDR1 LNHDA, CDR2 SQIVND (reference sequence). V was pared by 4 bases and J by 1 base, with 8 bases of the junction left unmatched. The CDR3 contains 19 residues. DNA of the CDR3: TGTGCCAGTAGTAGAGGACTAGCGGGGGGCCTTTGGAACACCGGGGAGCTGTTTTTT. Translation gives CASSRGLAGGLWNTGELFF.

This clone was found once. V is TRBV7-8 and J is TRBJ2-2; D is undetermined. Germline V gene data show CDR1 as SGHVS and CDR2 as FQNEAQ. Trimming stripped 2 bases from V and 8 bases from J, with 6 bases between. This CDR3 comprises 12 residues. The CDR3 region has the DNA TGTGCCAGCAGCTTAACTCGGGGGGAGCTGTTTTTT. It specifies CASSLTRGELFF. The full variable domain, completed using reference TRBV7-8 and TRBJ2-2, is GAGVSQSPRYKVAKRGQDVALRCDPISGHVSLFWYQQALGQGPEFLTYFQNEAQLDKSGLPSDRFFAERPEGSVSTLKIQRTQQEDSAVYLCASSLTRGELFFGEGSRLTVL.

CDR3 nucleotide sequence: TGTGCCAGCAGCTTTCAGGGTTACGAGCAGTACTTC. This translates into CASSFQGYEQYF. The chain combines TRBV11-2 with TRBJ2-7; D perhaps matches TRBD1 (5 bases). CDR1 and CDR2 (germline): SGHAT, FQNNGV. The V end lost 3 bases, the J end lost 4 bases, and 7 bases lay between the germline ends. The CDR3 is 12 residues long.

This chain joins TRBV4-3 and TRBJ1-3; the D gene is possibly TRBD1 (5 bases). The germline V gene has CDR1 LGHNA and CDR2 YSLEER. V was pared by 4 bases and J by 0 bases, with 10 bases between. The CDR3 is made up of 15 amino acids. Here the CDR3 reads CASSPTDTSGNTIYF. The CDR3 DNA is TGCGCCAGCAGCCCGACGGACACCTCTGGAAACACCATATATTTT.

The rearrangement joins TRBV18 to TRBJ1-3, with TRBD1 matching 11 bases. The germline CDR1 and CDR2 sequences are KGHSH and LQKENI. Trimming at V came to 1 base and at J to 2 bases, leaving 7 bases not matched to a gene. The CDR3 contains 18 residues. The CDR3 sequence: CASSPRGQGAQTGNTIYF. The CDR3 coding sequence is TGTGCCAGCTCACCACGCGGACAGGGGGCGCAAACTGGAAACACCATATATTTT. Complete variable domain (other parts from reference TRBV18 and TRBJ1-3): NAGVMQNPRHLVRRRGQEARLRCSPMKGHSHVYWYRQLPEEGLKFMVYLQKENIIDESGMPKERFSAEFPKEGPSILRIQQVVRGDSAAYFCASSPRGQGAQTGNTIYFGEGSWLTVV.

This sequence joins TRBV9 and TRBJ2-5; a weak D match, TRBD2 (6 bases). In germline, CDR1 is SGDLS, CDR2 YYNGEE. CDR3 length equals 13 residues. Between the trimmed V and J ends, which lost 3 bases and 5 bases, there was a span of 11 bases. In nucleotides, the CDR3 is TGTGCCAGCAGCGGCCCGGGGGAGGAGACCCAGTACTTC. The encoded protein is CASSGPGEETQYF.

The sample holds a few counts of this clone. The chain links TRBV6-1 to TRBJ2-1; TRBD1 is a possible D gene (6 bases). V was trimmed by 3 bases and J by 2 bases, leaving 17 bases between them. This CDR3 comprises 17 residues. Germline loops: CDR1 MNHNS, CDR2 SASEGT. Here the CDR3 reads CASSDGLGGAPYNEQFF. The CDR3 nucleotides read TGTGCCAGCAGTGATGGTTTAGGGGGAGCCCCCTACAATGAGCAGTTCTTC.

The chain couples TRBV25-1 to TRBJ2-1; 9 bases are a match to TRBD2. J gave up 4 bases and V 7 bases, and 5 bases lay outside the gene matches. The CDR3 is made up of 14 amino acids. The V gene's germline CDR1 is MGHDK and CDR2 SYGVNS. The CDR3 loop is CASTEGLAYNEQFF. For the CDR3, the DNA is TGTGCCAGCACGGAGGGACTAGCTTACAATGAGCAGTTCTTC.

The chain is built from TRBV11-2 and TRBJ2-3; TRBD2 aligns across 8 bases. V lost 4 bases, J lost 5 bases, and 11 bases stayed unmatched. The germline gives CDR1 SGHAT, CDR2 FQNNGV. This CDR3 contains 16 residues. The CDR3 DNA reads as TGTGCCAGCAGCTCCCCCGGGGGGGCCCGAGTAGATACGCAGTATTTT. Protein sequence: CASSSPGGARVDTQYF. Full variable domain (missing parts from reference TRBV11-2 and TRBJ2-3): EAGVAQSPRYKIIEKRQSVAFWCNPISGHATLYWYQQILGQGPKLLIQFQNNGVVDDSQLPKDRFSAERLKGVDSTLKIQPAKLEDSAVYLCASSSPGGARVDTQYFGPGTRLTVL.

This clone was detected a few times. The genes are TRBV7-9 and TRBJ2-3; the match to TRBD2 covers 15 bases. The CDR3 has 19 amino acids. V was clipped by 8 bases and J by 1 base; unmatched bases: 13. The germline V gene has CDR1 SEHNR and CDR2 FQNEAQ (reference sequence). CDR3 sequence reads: CASSVAPGLAGGRTDTQYF. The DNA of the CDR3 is TGTGCCAGCTCGGTAGCACCGGGACTAGCGGGAGGACGCACAGATACGCAGTATTTT.

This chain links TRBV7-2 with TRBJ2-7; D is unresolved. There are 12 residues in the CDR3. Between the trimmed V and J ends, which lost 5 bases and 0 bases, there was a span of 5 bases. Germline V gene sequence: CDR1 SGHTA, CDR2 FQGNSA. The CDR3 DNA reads TGTGCCAGCAGCCCTAGCTCCTACGAGCAGTACTTC. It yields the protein CASSPSSYEQYF.

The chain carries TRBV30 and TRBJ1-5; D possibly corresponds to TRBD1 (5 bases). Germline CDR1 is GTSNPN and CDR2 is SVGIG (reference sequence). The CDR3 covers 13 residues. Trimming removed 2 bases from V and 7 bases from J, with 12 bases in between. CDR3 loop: CAWSSGIEQPQHF. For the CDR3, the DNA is TGTGCCTGGAGTTCAGGGATAGAGCAGCCCCAGCATTTT.

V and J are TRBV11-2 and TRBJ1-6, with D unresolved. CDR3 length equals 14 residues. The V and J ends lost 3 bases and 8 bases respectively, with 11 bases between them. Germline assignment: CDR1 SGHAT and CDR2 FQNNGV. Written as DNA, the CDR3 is TGTGCCAGCAGCTTCCCTTCGTCCCATTCACCCCTCCACTTT. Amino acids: CASSFPSSHSPLHF.

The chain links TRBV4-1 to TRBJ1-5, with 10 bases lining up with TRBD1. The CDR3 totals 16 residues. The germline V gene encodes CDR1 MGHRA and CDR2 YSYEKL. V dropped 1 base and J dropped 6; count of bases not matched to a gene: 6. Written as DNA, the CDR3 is TGCGCCAGCAGCCAAGCGGGGGACAGGGGATTTCAGCCCCAGCATTTT. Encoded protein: CASSQAGDRGFQPQHF.

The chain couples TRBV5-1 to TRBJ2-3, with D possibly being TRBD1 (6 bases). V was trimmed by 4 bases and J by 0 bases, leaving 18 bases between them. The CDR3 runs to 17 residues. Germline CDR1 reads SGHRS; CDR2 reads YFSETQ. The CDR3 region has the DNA TGCGCCAGCAGCATGGGGTATCCGGACAGAAGCACAGATACGCAGTATTTT. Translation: CASSMGYPDRSTDTQYF.

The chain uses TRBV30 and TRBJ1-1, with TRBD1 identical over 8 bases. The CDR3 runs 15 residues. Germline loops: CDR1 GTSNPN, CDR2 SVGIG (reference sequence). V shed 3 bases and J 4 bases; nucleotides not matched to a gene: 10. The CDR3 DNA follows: TGTGCCTGGAGAGGCCCTCGCAGGGGGCCCACTGAAGCTTTCTTT. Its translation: CAWRGPRRGPTEAFF. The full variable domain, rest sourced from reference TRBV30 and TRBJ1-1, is SQTIHQWPATLVQPVGSPLSLECTVEGTSNPNLYWYRQAAGRGLQLLFYSVGIGQISSEVPQNLSASRPQDRQFILSSKKLLLSDSGFYLCAWRGPRRGPTEAFFGQGTRLTVV.

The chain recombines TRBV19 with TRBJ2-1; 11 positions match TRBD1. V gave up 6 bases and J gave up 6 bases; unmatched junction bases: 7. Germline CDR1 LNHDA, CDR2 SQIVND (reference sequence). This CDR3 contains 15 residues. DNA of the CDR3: TGTGCCAGTAGCCTCGGGACAGGGGGTTCCAATGAGCAGTTCTTC. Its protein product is CASSLGTGGSNEQFF.

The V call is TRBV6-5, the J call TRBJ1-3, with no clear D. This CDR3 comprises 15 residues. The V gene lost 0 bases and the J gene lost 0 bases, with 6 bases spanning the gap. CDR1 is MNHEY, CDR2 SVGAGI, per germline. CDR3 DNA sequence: TGTGCCAGCAGTTACTCGGGCGCCTCTGGAAACACCATATATTTT. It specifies CASSYSGASGNTIYF.

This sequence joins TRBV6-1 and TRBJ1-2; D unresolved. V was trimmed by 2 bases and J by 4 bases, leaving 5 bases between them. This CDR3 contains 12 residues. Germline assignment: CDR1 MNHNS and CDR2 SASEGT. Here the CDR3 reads CASSENSYGYTF. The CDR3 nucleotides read TGTGCCAGCAGTGAAAACAGCTATGGCTACACCTTC.

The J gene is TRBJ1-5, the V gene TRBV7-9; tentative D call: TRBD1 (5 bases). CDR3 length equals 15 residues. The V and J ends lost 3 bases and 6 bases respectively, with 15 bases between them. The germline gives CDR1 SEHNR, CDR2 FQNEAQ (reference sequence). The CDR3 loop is CASSFGGVSGQPQHF. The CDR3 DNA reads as TGTGCCAGCAGCTTCGGGGGGGTATCGGGTCAGCCCCAGCATTTT.

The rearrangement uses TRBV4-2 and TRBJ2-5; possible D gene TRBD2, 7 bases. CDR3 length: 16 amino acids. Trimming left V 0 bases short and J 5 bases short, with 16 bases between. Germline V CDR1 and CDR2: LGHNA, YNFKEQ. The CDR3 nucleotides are TGTGCCAGCAGCCAAGATCTCGGGGGGCGGGGGGAGACCCAGTACTTC. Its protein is CASSQDLGGRGETQYF.

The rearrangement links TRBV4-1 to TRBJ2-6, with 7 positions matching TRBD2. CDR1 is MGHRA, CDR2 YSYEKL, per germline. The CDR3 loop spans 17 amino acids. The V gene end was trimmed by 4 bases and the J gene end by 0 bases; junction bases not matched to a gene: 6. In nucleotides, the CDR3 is TGCGCCAGCAGCCCCTGGCTAGCGGACTCTGGGGCCAACGTCCTGACTTTC. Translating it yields CASSPWLADSGANVLTF.

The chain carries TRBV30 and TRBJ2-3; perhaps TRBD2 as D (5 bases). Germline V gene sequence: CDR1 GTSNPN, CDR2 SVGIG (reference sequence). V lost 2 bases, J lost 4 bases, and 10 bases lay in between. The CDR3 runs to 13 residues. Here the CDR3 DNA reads TGTGCCTGGAGTTTGTGGGGAGCAGATACGCAGTATTTT. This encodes CAWSLWGADTQYF.

CDR3 loop: CASSLGEQANEAFF. In DNA form, the CDR3 reads TGTGCCAGCAGCTTGGGCGAACAGGCCAACGAAGCTTTCTTT. The V gene is TRBV5-6, the J gene TRBJ1-1, with a weak D call TRBD1 (5 bases). Trimming took 0 bases from V and 8 from J, leaving 14 bases between them. Germline CDR1 is SGHDT and CDR2 is YYEEEE. CDR3 size: 14 residues.

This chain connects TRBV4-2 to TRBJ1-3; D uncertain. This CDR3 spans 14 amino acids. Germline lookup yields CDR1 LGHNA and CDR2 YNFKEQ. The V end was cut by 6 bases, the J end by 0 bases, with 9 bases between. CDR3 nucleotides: TGTGCCAGCAGGATGGAGAGCTCTGGAAACACCATATATTTT. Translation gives CASRMESSGNTIYF.

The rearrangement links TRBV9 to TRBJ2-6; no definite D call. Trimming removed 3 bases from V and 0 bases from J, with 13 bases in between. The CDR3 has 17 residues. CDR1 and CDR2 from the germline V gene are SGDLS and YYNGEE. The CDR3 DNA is TGTGCCAGCAGCGATGAGCGTGAGGACTCTGGGGCCAACGTCCTGACTTTC. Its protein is CASSDEREDSGANVLTF.

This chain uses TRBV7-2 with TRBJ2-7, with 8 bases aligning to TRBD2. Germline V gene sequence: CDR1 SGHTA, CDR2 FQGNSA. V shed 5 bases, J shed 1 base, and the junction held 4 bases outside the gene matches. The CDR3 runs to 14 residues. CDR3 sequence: CASSLGLGSYEQYF. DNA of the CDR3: TGTGCCAGCAGCCTGGGACTAGGATCCTACGAGCAGTACTTC.

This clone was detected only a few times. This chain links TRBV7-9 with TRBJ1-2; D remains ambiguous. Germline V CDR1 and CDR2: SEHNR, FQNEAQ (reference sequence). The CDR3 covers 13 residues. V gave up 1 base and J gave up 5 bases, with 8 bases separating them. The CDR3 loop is CASSLGELYGYTF. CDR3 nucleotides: TGTGCCAGCAGCTTAGGGGAGTTGTATGGCTACACCTTC.